The TCR beta chain described here comes from a study of T cell responses to AZD1222 COVID-19 vaccine. V lost 9 bases to trimming and J lost 7 bases; unmatched junction nucleotides: 23. The CDR3 extends over 17 amino acids. The germline V gene encodes CDR1 SGHKS and CDR2 YYEKEE (reference sequence). Only in-frame clones appear in the TCRdb table, and some are missing; sequencing was by immunoSEQ multiplex PCR. The data show about 150,000 clones, approximately 90% seen once. The chain employs TRBV5-5 and TRBJ2-7; 9 bases line up with TRBD2. This sequence originates from an adult in good health. Sequences were derived from peripheral blood, sampled on day 0 of AZD1222 vaccination. The CDR3 spells CATSRRWGDSGRKEQYF. DNA for the CDR3: TGTGCCACCTCGAGGCGCTGGGGAGATAGCGGGAGAAAGGAGCAGTACTTC. The full variable domain, completed using reference TRBV5-5 and TRBJ2-7, is DAGVTQSPTHLIKTRGQQVTLRCSPISGHKSVSWYQQVLGQGPQFIFQYYEKEERGRGNFPDRFSARQFPNYSSELNVNALLLGDSALYLCATSRRWGDSGRKEQYFGPGTRLTVT.